This T cell receptor beta chain originates from a study of blood T cell repertoires in COVID-19. This clone was observed once. The data were produced by immunoSEQ multiplex PCR, yet TCRdb's version contains in-frame clones alone and is incomplete. The sample includes around 480,000 clones, about nine tenths of them seen just once. The germline CDR1 and CDR2 sequences are LGHNT and FRNRAP. Trimming cost V 6 bases and J 7 bases, with 9 bases left between them. This CDR3 has 11 amino acids. Sequencing used PBMCs or T cells enriched from blood (not recorded which). This receptor was taken from a young woman who had recovered from COVID-19. The gene calls are TRBV12-5 and TRBJ2-5; D not certain. The CDR3, as DNA: TGTGCTAGTGGGTCTTACGGGACCCAGTACTTC. It is translated as CASGSYGTQYF.